The source of this TCR beta chain is a study of vaccination and CD4 T cells after COVID-19. At the level of the study: Six males and four females, two of them Hispanic, were enrolled as convalescents. With a range of 35 to 161, the median interval from diagnosis to drawing post-COVID samples was 90 to 120 days. Whole-study results and caveats: The study found median SARS-CoV-2-reactive clonotypes rising from about 20 to 38, not significantly.

Sequencing of the DNA from cultured CD4+ T cells was carried out with the Oncomine TCR Beta short-read assay. TCRdb analysed the PCR reads with MiXCR anew, one entry per CDR3 protein. The sample has about 20,000 distinct CDR3 sequences; less than 40% are singletons. As to time point: late sampling 161 to 241 days after vaccination in three convalescent patients. Treatment described: roughly 11-day PBMC culture with coronavirus spike peptide pools or control peptides (ViraFEST assay). Worth noting for this clonotype: Antigen: not known.

Specimen: CD4+ T cells from blood, cultured in vitro, collected about 7 months after SARS-CoV-2 vaccination. The clonotype originates from a human donor who had recovered from COVID-19.

In DNA form, the CDR3 reads TGTGCCAGCAGCCCAAAGGACAGGGCCAGCAATCAGCCCCAGCATTTT. Its translation is CASSPKDRASNQPQHF. The chain is built from TRBV7-4 and TRBJ1-5, with 8 bases that match TRBD1. CDR1 and CDR2 from the germline V gene are SGHVT and SQSDAQ. There are 16 residues in the CDR3. V lost 5 bases to trimming and J lost 1 base; unmatched junction nucleotides: 7.